The 17 T cell receptor beta chains listed next were all sequenced from one sample in a study of neurological immune-mediated disorders. One entry per CDR3 protein, called by TCRdb with MiXCR from the 5' RACE reads. This sample carries 55,000 to 65,000 distinct CDR3 sequences, around 3.8% of them seen once, and the ten largest clones take roughly 2%. Sequencing was performed on PBMCs. Receptors originate from a woman between 45 and 65 years old with multiple sclerosis.

Ten or more counts support this clonotype. This sequence joins TRBV11-2 and TRBJ2-5; 10 nucleotides align to TRBD2. CDR3 size: 16 residues. With 5 bases clipped from V and 1 base from J, the junction kept 7 bases outside the gene matches. The germline gives CDR1 SGHAT, CDR2 FQNNGV. The CDR3 protein is CASSPASGRTQETQYF. The DNA for the CDR3 is TGTGCCAGCAGCCCTGCTAGCGGGAGAACCCAAGAGACCCAGTACTTC. The whole variable domain, filled in from reference TRBV11-2 and TRBJ2-5, reads EAGVAQSPRYKIIEKRQSVAFWCNPISGHATLYWYQQILGQGPKLLIQFQNNGVVDDSQLPKDRFSAERLKGVDSTLKIQPAKLEDSAVYLCASSPASGRTQETQYFGPGTRLLVL.

This clonotype was recorded at least ten times. The chain carries TRBV27 and TRBJ1-2, with no clear D. Germline V CDR1 and CDR2: MNHEY, SMNVEV (reference sequence). This CDR3 is 16 amino acids long. V was clipped by 7 bases and J by 0 bases, with 18 bases between them. This CDR3 reads CASNPVGGSTNYGYTF. CDR3 nucleotide sequence: TGTGCCAGCAACCCTGTGGGAGGCTCTACTAACTATGGCTACACCTTC.

This clonotype was seen repeatedly, ten times or more. The chain couples TRBV7-9 to TRBJ1-4, with TRBD1 identical over 8 bases. With V trimmed by 5 bases and J by 5 bases, 7 bases remained unmatched. This CDR3 comprises 15 residues. Germline CDR1 and CDR2: SEHNR and FQNEAQ (reference sequence). CDR3 bases: TGTGCCAGCAGCCGCACCGGGGACAGGAATGAAAAACTGTTTTTT. Encoded protein: CASSRTGDRNEKLFF.

A note on this clonotype: Sequence at one end of the junction differs from germline and may be a read error. The J gene is TRBJ1-6, the V gene TRBV4-3, with D uncertain. The CDR3 has 15 residues. CDR1 LGHNA and CDR2 YSLEER come from the germline V gene. The CDR3 reads CASSQLRGYNSPLNF. The CDR3 DNA is TGCGCCAGCAGCCAACTCCGTGGGTATAATTCACCCCTCAACTTT.

This clonotype was counted many times. The CDR3 DNA reads as TGCAGTGCTAGTTTCCAGGTCGGAGAGACCCAGTACTTC. Encoded protein: CSASFQVGETQYF. The chain employs TRBV20-1 and TRBJ2-5; D unclear. Trimming pared 3 bases from V and 4 bases from J, leaving 12 bases between. Germline V gene data show CDR1 as DFQATT and CDR2 as SNEGSKA (reference sequence). The CDR3 extends over 13 amino acids.

There are many counts of this clonotype. This chain uses TRBV27 with TRBJ2-1; D ambiguous. The CDR3 is made up of 13 amino acids. CDR1 MNHEY and CDR2 SMNVEV come from the germline V gene (reference sequence). V gave up 3 bases and J gave up 7 bases, with 10 bases separating them. The CDR3: CASSLDQANEQFF. The DNA for the CDR3 is TGTGCCAGCAGTTTGGACCAGGCTAATGAGCAGTTCTTC.

This clonotype has a handful of counts. The chain carries TRBV14 and TRBJ2-3; 7 nucleotides match TRBD1. Unmatched junction bases numbered 11, after V lost 3 bases and J lost 8 bases. Germline CDR1 is SGHDN and CDR2 is FVKESK. This CDR3 region has 15 residues. CDR3 loop: CASSHGQVEVSTQYF. The CDR3, as DNA: TGTGCCAGCAGCCACGGACAGGTAGAAGTGAGTACGCAGTATTTT.

This clonotype was counted ten times or more. The chain links TRBV20-1 to TRBJ1-3, with D uncertain. Between the trimmed V and J ends, which lost 0 bases and 0 bases, there was a span of 6 bases. Germline V CDR1 and CDR2: DFQATT, SNEGSKA (reference sequence). The CDR3 is 14 amino acids. CDR3 bases: TGCAGTGCTAGAGATACAACCTCTGGAAACACCATATATTTT. Amino acid sequence: CSARDTTSGNTIYF.

This clonotype was seen ten or more times. The chain combines TRBV6-1 with TRBJ2-5; no definite D call. With 3 bases removed from V and 5 bases from J, the gap between germline ends came to 7 bases. This CDR3 comprises 12 residues. CDR1 is MNHNS, CDR2 SASEGT, per germline. Here the CDR3 DNA reads TGTGCCAGCAGTGAGGATGGGGAGACCCAGTACTTC. Its protein is CASSEDGETQYF.

This clonotype came up a few times. This chain connects TRBV20-1 to TRBJ2-3; maybe TRBD1 (5 bases). The germline V gene encodes CDR1 DFQATT and CDR2 SNEGSKA (reference sequence). The CDR3 extends over 14 amino acids. Trimming removed 0 bases from V and 6 bases from J, with 13 bases in between. As DNA, the CDR3 is TGCAGTGCTAGAGATGGGGCCGGTTGGGATACGCAGTATTTT. It encodes CSARDGAGWDTQYF.

This clonotype was detected many times. The chain employs TRBV7-9 and TRBJ2-7; D not resolved. Germline V lookup: CDR1 SEHNR, CDR2 FQNEAQ (reference sequence). The CDR3 consists of 13 residues. V was trimmed by 1 base and J by 4 bases, leaving 8 bases between them. The CDR3 region is CASSLVVGYEQYF. In DNA form, the CDR3 reads TGTGCCAGCAGCTTAGTAGTGGGATACGAGCAGTACTTC.

This clonotype was seen repeatedly, ten times or more. This sequence joins TRBV6-2 or TRBV6-3 and TRBJ2-7; maybe TRBD1 (5 bases). V shed 4 bases and J shed 2 bases, with 9 bases lying between them. This CDR3 comprises 13 residues. Germline V gives CDR1 MNHEY, CDR2 SVGEGT. CDR3 coding DNA: TGTGCCAGCAGTTGGGGCACTACCTACGAGCAGTACTTC. It is translated as CASSWGTTYEQYF.

This clonotype was recorded at least ten times. The gene calls are TRBV5-4 and TRBJ2-7, with 16 bases fitting TRBD2. The CDR3 is 21 amino acids. Germline V gene lookup returns CDR1 SGHNT and CDR2 YYREEE (reference sequence). V lost 3 bases and J lost 7; bases outside the gene matches: 22. The CDR3 spells CASSSGTSGRDPRPAYAEQYF. CDR3 DNA sequence: TGTGCCAGCAGCTCTGGGACTAGCGGGAGGGACCCCCGGCCAGCCTACGCAGAGCAGTACTTC.

This clonotype was detected ten times or more. This chain uses TRBV20-1 with TRBJ2-2; D ambiguous. The germline gives CDR1 DFQATT, CDR2 SNEGSKA (reference sequence). The CDR3 length is 13 residues. V dropped 6 bases and J dropped 2 bases, with 10 bases sitting between them. The CDR3 DNA reads TGCAGTGCGTCAGGAGCAAACACCGGGGAGCTGTTTTTT. This codes for CSASGANTGELFF.

This clonotype was seen repeatedly, ten times or more. The chain couples TRBV20-1 to TRBJ2-4, with D possibly being TRBD1 (6 bases). Trimming removed 1 base from V and 7 bases from J, with 20 bases in between. The CDR3 is 16 residues long. From germline, CDR1 is DFQATT and CDR2 SNEGSKA (reference sequence). This chain's CDR3 is CSARGRDPGTLNIQYF. The CDR3 DNA is TGCAGTGCTAGAGGGCGCGATCCCGGGACATTGAACATTCAGTACTTC.

This clonotype has at least ten counts. For the CDR3, the DNA is TGTGCCAGCAGCCCCGACTTTATGGCAACTAATGAAAAACTGTTTTTT. Amino acid sequence: CASSPDFMATNEKLFF. The chain recombines TRBV4-2 with TRBJ1-4; no clear D gene. The V and J ends lost 4 bases and 0 bases respectively, with 12 bases between them. CDR3 length: 16 amino acids. Germline CDR1 LGHNA, CDR2 YNFKEQ.

Many counts were recorded for this clonotype. The chain combines TRBV27 with TRBJ1-2; D is uncertain. Per the germline V gene, CDR1 is MNHEY and CDR2 is SMNVEV (reference sequence). Trimming cost V 0 bases and J 7 bases, with 15 bases left between them. The CDR3 is made up of 15 amino acids. The CDR3, as DNA: TGTGCCAGCAGTTTATCACGACGGATGCCGGGTGGCTACACCTTC. Its translation: CASSLSRRMPGGYTF.